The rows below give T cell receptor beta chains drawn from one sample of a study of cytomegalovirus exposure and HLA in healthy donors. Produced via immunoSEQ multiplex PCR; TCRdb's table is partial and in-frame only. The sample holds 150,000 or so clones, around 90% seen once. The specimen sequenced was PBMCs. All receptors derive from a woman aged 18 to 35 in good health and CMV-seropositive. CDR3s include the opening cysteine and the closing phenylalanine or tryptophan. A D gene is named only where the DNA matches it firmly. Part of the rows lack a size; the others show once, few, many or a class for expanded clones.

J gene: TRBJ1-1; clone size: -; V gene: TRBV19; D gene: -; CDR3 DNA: TGTGCCAGTAGTTCCGAGGGCCCGAACACTGAAGCTTTCTTT; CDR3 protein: CASSSEGPNTEAFF
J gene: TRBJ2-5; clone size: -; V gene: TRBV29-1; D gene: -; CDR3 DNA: TGCAGCGTTGGTTCACAGGGTGAGACCCAGTACTTC; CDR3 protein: CSVGSQGETQYF
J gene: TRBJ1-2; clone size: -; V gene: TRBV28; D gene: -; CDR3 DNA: TGTGCCAGCAGTTCAAATCTAGCAGGGGAATCTGGCTACACCTTC; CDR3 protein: CASSSNLAGESGYTF
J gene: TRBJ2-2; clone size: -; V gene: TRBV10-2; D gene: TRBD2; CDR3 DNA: TGCGCCAGCAGCGGACTAGCGAACACCGGGGAGCTGTTTTTT; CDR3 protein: CASSGLANTGELFF
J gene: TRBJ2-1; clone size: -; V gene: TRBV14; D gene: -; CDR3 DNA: TGTGCCAGCAGCCAAGGATACTACTTGTCCGATGAGCAGTTCTTC; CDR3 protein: CASSQGYYLSDEQFF
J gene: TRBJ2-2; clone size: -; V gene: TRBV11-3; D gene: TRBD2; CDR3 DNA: TGTGCCAGCAAAGAACTAGCGCCCGGGGAGCTGTTTTTT; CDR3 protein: CASKELAPGELFF
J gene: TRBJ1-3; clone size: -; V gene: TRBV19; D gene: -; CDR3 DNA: TGTGCCAGTAGTATAGTTGGACAGTCTGGAAACACCATATATTTT; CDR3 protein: CASSIVGQSGNTIYF
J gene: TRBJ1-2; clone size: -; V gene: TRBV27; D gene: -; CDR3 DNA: TGTGCCAGCAGTTTAAGTGGGGGGAACTATGGCTACACCTTC; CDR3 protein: CASSLSGGNYGYTF
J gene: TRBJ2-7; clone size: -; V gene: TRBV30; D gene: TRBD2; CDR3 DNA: TGTGCCTGGGGACTCACGGGACTAGCGGGAGGGGTAACCAAATACGAGCAGTACTTC; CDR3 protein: CAWGLTGLAGGVTKYEQYF
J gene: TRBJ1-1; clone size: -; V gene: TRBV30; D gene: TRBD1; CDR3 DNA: TGTGCCTGGAGTGCCTTGGACAGGCTGAACACTGAAGCTTTCTTT; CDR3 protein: CAWSALDRLNTEAFF
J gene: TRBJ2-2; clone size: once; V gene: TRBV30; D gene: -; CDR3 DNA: TGTGCCTGGAGAATAGCCGGGGAGCTGTTTTTT; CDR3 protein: CAWRIAGELFF
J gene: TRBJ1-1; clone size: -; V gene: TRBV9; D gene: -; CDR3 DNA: TGTGCCAGCAGCGAGTCGCAGGGGATGAACACTGAAGCTTTCTTT; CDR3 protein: CASSESQGMNTEAFF
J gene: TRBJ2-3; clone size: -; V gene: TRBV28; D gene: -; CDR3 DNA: TGTGCCAGCAGTTGGGGCAAGGGCACAGATACGCAGTATTTT; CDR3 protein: CASSWGKGTDTQYF
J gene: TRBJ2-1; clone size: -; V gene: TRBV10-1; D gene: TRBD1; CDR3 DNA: TGCGCCAGGGGACAGCGAGGAGACAATGAGCAGTTCTTC; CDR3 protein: CARGQRGDNEQFF
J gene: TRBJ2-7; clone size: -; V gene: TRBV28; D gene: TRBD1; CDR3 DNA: TGTGCCAGCAGTTCTGCCGGGACAGGCTTCTACGAGCAGTACTTC; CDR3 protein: CASSSAGTGFYEQYF
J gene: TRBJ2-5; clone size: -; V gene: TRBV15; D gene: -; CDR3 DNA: TGTGCCACCAGCAGGGACAACCAAGAGACCCAGTACTTC; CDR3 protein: CATSRDNQETQYF
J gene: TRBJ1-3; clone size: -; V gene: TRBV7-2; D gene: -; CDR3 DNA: TGTGCCAGCAGCTTACCCGGGAGTGGAAACACCATATATTTT; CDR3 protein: CASSLPGSGNTIYF
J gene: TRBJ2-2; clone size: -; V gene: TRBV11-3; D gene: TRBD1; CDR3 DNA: TGTGCCAGCAGCTTCCCCCGGGACAGGGGATTCACCGGGGAGCTGTTTTTT; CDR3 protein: CASSFPRDRGFTGELFF
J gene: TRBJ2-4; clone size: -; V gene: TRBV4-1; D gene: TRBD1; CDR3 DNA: TGCGCCAGCAGCCAAGAGACAGGGACGTTGGGCATTCAGTACTTC; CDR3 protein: CASSQETGTLGIQYF
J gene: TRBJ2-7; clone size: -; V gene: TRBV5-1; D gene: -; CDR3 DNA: TGCGCCAGCAGCTTGGGAGTGGGGGGCGAGCAGTACTTC; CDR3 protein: CASSLGVGGEQYF
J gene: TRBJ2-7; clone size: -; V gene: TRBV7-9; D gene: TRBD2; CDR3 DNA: TGTGCCAGCAGCTTAAGACTAGCCGACGAGCAGTACTTC; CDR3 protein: CASSLRLADEQYF
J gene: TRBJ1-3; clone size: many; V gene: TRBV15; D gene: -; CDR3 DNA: TGTGCCACCAGCAGAGGATTGGAGGTCTCTGGAAACACCATATATTTT; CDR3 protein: CATSRGLEVSGNTIYF
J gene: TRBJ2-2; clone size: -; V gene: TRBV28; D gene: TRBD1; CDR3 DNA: TGTGCCAGCACCCCGGGACAGTCGAACACCGGGGAGCTGTTTTTT; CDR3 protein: CASTPGQSNTGELFF
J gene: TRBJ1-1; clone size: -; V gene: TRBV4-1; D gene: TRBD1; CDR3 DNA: TGCGCCAGCAGCCAATCAGGGGGGAACACTGAAGCTTTCTTT; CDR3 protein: CASSQSGGNTEAFF
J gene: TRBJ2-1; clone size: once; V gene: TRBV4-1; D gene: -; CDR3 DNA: TGCGCCAGCAGCCAAGAGACTCGAGGTAATGCTCATGAGCAGTTCTTC; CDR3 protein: CASSQETRGNAHEQFF
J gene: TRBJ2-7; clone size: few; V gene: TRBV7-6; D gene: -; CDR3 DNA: TGTGCCAGCAGCGAGACAGTGACCTACGAGCAGTACTTC; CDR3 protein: CASSETVTYEQYF
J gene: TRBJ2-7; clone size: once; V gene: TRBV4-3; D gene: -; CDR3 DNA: TGCGCCAGCAGCCAAGATCCGGGGTCCTACGAGCAGTACTTC; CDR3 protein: CASSQDPGSYEQYF
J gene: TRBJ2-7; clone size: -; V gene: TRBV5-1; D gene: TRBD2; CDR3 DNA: TGCGCCAGCAGCTGGCTAGCGGGAGGGGGGGACTACGAGCAGTACTTC; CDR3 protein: CASSWLAGGGDYEQYF
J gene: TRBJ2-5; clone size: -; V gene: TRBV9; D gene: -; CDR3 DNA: TGTGCCAGCAGCGTAGGCGGAGGAGAAGAGACCCAGTACTTC; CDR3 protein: CASSVGGGEETQYF
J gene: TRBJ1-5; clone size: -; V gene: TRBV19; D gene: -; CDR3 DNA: TGTGCCAGTAGTATCCGCCCTGCAGGGTCGGGTCAGCCCCAGCATTTT; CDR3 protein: CASSIRPAGSGQPQHF
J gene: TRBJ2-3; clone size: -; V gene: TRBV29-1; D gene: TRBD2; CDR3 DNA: TGCAGCGTTGAAGAGATTAGCGGGAGGCTGGGAGATACGCAGTATTTT; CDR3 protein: CSVEEISGRLGDTQYF
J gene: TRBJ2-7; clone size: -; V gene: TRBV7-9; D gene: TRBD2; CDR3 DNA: TGTGCCAGCAGCCAAATTGGGGGGGAGACCCACTCCTACGAGCAGTACTTC; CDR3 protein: CASSQIGGETHSYEQYF
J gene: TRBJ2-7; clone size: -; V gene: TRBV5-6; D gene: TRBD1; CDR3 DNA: TGTGCCAGCAGCGAGGGACAGATCGCCTACGAGCAGTACTTC; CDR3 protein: CASSEGQIAYEQYF
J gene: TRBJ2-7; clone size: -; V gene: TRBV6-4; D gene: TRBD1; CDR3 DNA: TGTGCCAGCAGTCCGGATGTTGACAGGGGGCTCTACGAGCAGTACTTC; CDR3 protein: CASSPDVDRGLYEQYF
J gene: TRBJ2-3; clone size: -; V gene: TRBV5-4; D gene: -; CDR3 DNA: TGTGCCAGCAGCTGGGGGGACCTAAAGAGCACAGATACGCAGTATTTT; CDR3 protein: CASSWGDLKSTDTQYF
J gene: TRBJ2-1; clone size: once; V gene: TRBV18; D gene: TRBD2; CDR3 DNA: TGTGCCAGCTCACTGCACGGGAGGGGGAAACAGTTCTTC; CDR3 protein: CASSLHGRGKQFF
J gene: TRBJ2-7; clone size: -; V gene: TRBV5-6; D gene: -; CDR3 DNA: TGTGCCAGCAGCCCGTTCGACACGGTCTACGAGCAGTACTTC; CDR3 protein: CASSPFDTVYEQYF
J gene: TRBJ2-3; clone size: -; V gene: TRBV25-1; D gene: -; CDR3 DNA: TGTGCCAGCAGTGACTATCGCGGCGCTTCTAGCACAGATACGCAGTATTTT; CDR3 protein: CASSDYRGASSTDTQYF
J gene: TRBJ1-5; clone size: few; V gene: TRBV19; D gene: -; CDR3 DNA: TGTGCCAGTACCCGAGGAGGGGCTGATCAGCCCCAGCATTTT; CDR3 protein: CASTRGGADQPQHF
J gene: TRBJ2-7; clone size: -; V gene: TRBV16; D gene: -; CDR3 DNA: TGTGCCAGCAGCCAGCAAGAACGGGTCGTCAACGAGCAGTACTTC; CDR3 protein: CASSQQERVVNEQYF
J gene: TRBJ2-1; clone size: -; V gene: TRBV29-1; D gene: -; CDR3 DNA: TGCAGCGTTGAAGGGCAGGCATCCTACAATGAGCAGTTCTTC; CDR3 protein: CSVEGQASYNEQFF